The clone carrying this T cell receptor (beta chain) was counted many times. The record originates from a study of neurological immune-mediated disorders. CDR3 length: 15 amino acids. Germline CDR1 and CDR2: ENHRY and SYGVKD. With 2 bases removed from V and 3 bases from J, the gap between germline ends came to 11 bases. TCRdb reprocessed the 5' RACE reads with MiXCR, giving one entry per CDR3 protein. In the table there are tens of thousands of distinct CDR3 sequences, roughly 4% of which are singletons. The chain recombines TRBV10-3 with TRBJ2-1; D is perhaps TRBD2 (6 bases). The clonotype comes from a woman in her sixties or seventies with multiple sclerosis. Sequenced input: PBMCs. The CDR3 is CAISELGEVYNEQFF. The DNA of the CDR3 is TGTGCCATCAGTGAGCTGGGGGAGGTCTACAATGAGCAGTTCTTC.